The 24 T cell receptor beta chains reported below all come from one sample, sequenced in a study of T cells after yellow fever vaccination. Each CDR3 protein gets one entry after TCRdb re-called the 5' RACE reads with MiXCR. The table has about 210,000 distinct CDR3 sequences, approximately 3.2% seen once. Material: CD4+ T cells sorted from PBMCs, obtained 10 days after the yellow fever booster vaccination. The source of these receptors is a man between 18 and 29 years old who received the YFV17D yellow fever vaccine.

The chain is built from TRBV20-1 and TRBJ2-2; D ambiguous. The germline V gene encodes CDR1 DFQATT and CDR2 SNEGSKA (reference sequence). The CDR3 is 14 residues long. This CDR3 is CRRKSANSTGELFF. The CDR3 nucleotides are TGCAGAAGAAAATCAGCGAACAGCACCGGGGAGCTGTTTTTT.

There are a few counts of this clonotype. This sequence joins TRBV12-5 and TRBJ1-6; the D is unclear. Germline loops: CDR1 LGHNT, CDR2 FRNRAP. The CDR3 consists of 12 residues. CDR3 in amino acids: CASALDNSPLHF. The CDR3 DNA follows: TGTGCCTCGGCCCTAGATAATTCACCCCTCCACTTT.

There are many counts of this clonotype. The chain joins TRBV29-1 to TRBJ1-1; D is unclear. Germline CDR1 SQVTM, CDR2 ANQGSEA. The CDR3 extends over 13 amino acids. The germline V and J ends were trimmed by 1 base and 6 bases, with 12 bases remaining between them. The CDR3 DNA is TGCAGCGTTGAAGGGCGGGTGGTCGCTGAAGCTTTCTTT. It is translated as CSVEGRVVAEAFF.

This clonotype was counted between two and nine times. The rearrangement links TRBV12-3 or TRBV12-4 to TRBJ2-7, with D perhaps matching TRBD2 (6 bases). The CDR3 has 12 residues. V lost 1 base and J 6 bases, leaving 7 bases between the germline ends. CDR3 sequence: CASSLGGLEQYF. The DNA for the CDR3 is TGTGCCAGCAGTTTAGGGGGACTCGAGCAGTACTTC.

The chain joins TRBV18 to TRBJ1-2, with a weak D call TRBD1 (5 bases). V was clipped by 3 bases and J by 2 bases, with 7 bases between them. CDR3 size: 13 residues. The germline gives CDR1 KGHSH, CDR2 LQKENI. The CDR3: CASSPGDNYGYTF. CDR3 bases: TGTGCCAGCTCACCCGGGGACAACTATGGCTACACCTTC.

The rearrangement uses TRBV7-2 and TRBJ2-7, with D perhaps assigned TRBD1 or TRBD2 (5 bases each). Trimming left V 1 base short and J 3 bases short, with 10 bases between. This CDR3 comprises 14 residues. Germline V gene data show CDR1 as SGHTA and CDR2 as FQGNSA. The chain's CDR3 is CASSLVGGNYEQYF. The CDR3 region has the DNA TGTGCCAGCAGCTTAGTTGGGGGTAACTACGAGCAGTACTTC.

There are many counts of this clonotype. This chain uses TRBV20-1 with TRBJ2-2, with D possibly matching TRBD2 (6 bases). The CDR3 consists of 14 residues. V was cut by 2 bases and J by 6 bases, with 13 bases left in between. The germline V gene has CDR1 DFQATT and CDR2 SNEGSKA (reference sequence). The CDR3 protein is CSARSTGVAGELFF. The CDR3 region has the DNA TGCAGTGCTAGATCAACGGGGGTTGCCGGGGAGCTGTTTTTT.

The chain is built from TRBV30 and TRBJ1-2; the match to TRBD1 covers 7 bases. The CDR3 is made up of 13 amino acids. The germline gives CDR1 GTSNPN, CDR2 SVGIG (reference sequence). Losses at the gene ends were 0 bases for V and 4 bases for J; bases not matched to a gene: 2. The DNA of the CDR3 is TGTGCCTGGAGTGTTAACAGGGGCTATGGCTACACCTTC. It translates to CAWSVNRGYGYTF.

This clonotype has a count of ten or more. The V call is TRBV28, the J call TRBJ1-1; D is unresolved. CDR1 MDHEN and CDR2 SYDVKM come from the germline V gene. The ends were cut back, 5 bases at V and 4 bases at J, with 11 bases in the middle. The CDR3 is 13 residues long. The CDR3: CASSAAGSTEAFF. The DNA for the CDR3 is TGTGCCAGCAGTGCCGCCGGGTCCACTGAAGCTTTCTTT.

This clonotype was counted a few times. The chain recombines TRBV28 with TRBJ2-6; maybe TRBD1 (5 bases). Germline V gene lookup returns CDR1 MDHEN and CDR2 SYDVKM. The CDR3 is 16 amino acids. V lost 10 bases to trimming and J lost 2 bases, with 18 bases between them. The CDR3 DNA reads TGTGCCACCCTAGTGCAGGGAAAAGCTGGGGCCAACGTCCTGACTTTC. Protein: CATLVQGKAGANVLTF.

Ten or more counts support this clonotype. Here the CDR3 DNA reads TGCGCCAGCAGCTTGGCCATAGCTGGGAGACGGGATACGCAGTATTTT. It translates to CASSLAIAGRRDTQYF. V gene TRBV5-1 combines with J gene TRBJ2-3; D is possibly TRBD2 (5 bases). Germline CDR1 reads SGHRS; CDR2 reads YFSETQ. CDR3 length equals 16 residues. Trimming cost V 0 bases and J 6 bases, with 17 bases left between them.

This clonotype was recorded many times. The chain couples TRBV5-1 to TRBJ2-3; TRBD2 agrees at 8 bases. The length of the CDR3 is 14 residues. CDR1 and CDR2 (germline): SGHRS, YFSETQ. The V and J ends lost 5 bases and 2 bases, in that order; junction bases with no gene match: 4. The CDR3 sequence: CASSSAGDTDTQYF. The CDR3, as DNA: TGCGCCAGCAGTTCAGCGGGGGACACAGATACGCAGTATTTT.

This clonotype was seen many times. The V and J genes are TRBV3-1 and TRBJ2-5; D is uncertain. Germline V gene data show CDR1 as LGHDT and CDR2 as YNNKEL (reference sequence). The CDR3 covers 15 residues. Trimming took 0 bases from V and 0 from J, leaving 8 bases between them. The CDR3 DNA follows: TGTGCCAGCAGCCAAGATTCTCGGTACCAAGAGACCCAGTACTTC. Translation: CASSQDSRYQETQYF.

Only a few counts were recorded for this clonotype. V usage is TRBV3-1 and J usage is TRBJ2-2; D uncertain. Looked up from germline, CDR1 is LGHDT and CDR2 is YNNKEL (reference sequence). The germline V and J ends were trimmed by 3 bases and 0 bases, with 5 bases remaining between them. This CDR3 has 14 amino acids. CDR3 sequence (DNA): TGTGCCAGCAGCCATTCTCCGAACACCGGGGAGCTGTTTTTT. It yields the protein CASSHSPNTGELFF.

This clonotype was seen more than once but under ten times. The V and J genes are TRBV6-5 and TRBJ2-7; D may be TRBD2 (7 bases). The CDR3 is made up of 16 amino acids. V lost 0 bases, J lost 2 bases, and 14 bases lay in between. Germline CDR1 and CDR2: MNHEY and SVGAGI. DNA of the CDR3: TGTGCCAGCAGTTACTCGGGGGGGCACGGAGCCTACGAGCAGTACGTC. This codes for CASSYSGGHGAYEQYV.

This clonotype was seen repeatedly, ten times or more. The CDR3 loop is CASSPGASYNEQFF. The CDR3 region has the DNA TGTGCCAGCTCACCGGGGGCCTCCTACAATGAGCAGTTCTTC. The gene calls are TRBV18 and TRBJ2-1, with D perhaps TRBD1 (6 bases). With 3 bases removed from V and 0 bases from J, the gap between germline ends came to 6 bases. The CDR3 covers 14 residues. Germline assignment: CDR1 KGHSH and CDR2 LQKENI.

This clonotype was seen repeatedly, ten times or more. This chain links TRBV11-2 with TRBJ2-2; 10 positions agree with TRBD1. The CDR3 has 16 residues. From germline, CDR1 is SGHAT and CDR2 FQNNGV. Trimming removed 4 bases from V and 5 bases from J; junction bases left unmatched: 7. The CDR3 loop is CASSSNRDRGTGELFF. The DNA of the CDR3 is TGTGCCAGCAGCTCCAATAGGGACAGGGGTACCGGGGAGCTGTTTTTT.

This clonotype was observed at least ten times. This chain connects TRBV7-2 to TRBJ2-2; D possibly corresponds to TRBD1 (5 bases). This CDR3 spans 16 amino acids. Germline V gene lookup returns CDR1 SGHTA and CDR2 FQGNSA. V was clipped by 2 bases and J by 6 bases, with 16 bases between them. CDR3 sequence reads: CASSLKSQGNAGELFF. As DNA, the CDR3 is TGTGCCAGCAGCTTAAAAAGTCAGGGCAATGCCGGGGAGCTGTTTTTT.

This clonotype was detected only a few times. The rearrangement links TRBV5-1 to TRBJ2-3; 8 positions match TRBD1. Germline V CDR1 and CDR2: SGHRS, YFSETQ. V shed 0 bases, J shed 2 bases, and the junction held 5 bases outside the gene matches. The CDR3 length is 16 residues. Here the CDR3 reads CASSLGQGASTDTQYF. DNA of the CDR3: TGCGCCAGCAGCTTGGGGCAGGGGGCGTCCACAGATACGCAGTATTTT.

This clonotype has only a few counts. The gene calls are TRBV18 and TRBJ2-5, with 7 bases lining up with TRBD1. CDR1 and CDR2 (germline): KGHSH, LQKENI. This CDR3 is 15 amino acids long. Trimming removed 3 bases from V and 5 bases from J; junction bases left unmatched: 9. The CDR3 protein is CASSPWADREETQYF. CDR3 in DNA: TGTGCCAGCTCACCTTGGGCCGACAGGGAGGAGACCCAGTACTTC.

This clonotype was counted many times. The V and J genes are TRBV4-2 and TRBJ2-2; no clear D. Germline values: CDR1 LGHNA, CDR2 YNFKEQ. Trimming took 2 bases from V and 4 from J, leaving 11 bases between them. The CDR3 runs to 15 residues. CDR3 loop: CASSQTTLGTGELFF. In DNA, the CDR3 is TGTGCCAGCAGCCAAACAACGCTTGGCACCGGGGAGCTGTTTTTT.

In this sample, this clonotype turned up many times. The genes are TRBV7-9 and TRBJ2-1; D may be TRBD2 (6 bases). The CDR3 is 13 residues long. V lost 7 bases and J 4 bases, leaving 11 bases between the germline ends. Germline CDR1 and CDR2: SEHNR and FQNEAQ (reference sequence). The CDR3: CASTFRGYNEQFF. CDR3 nucleotides: TGTGCCAGCACCTTCCGGGGGTACAATGAGCAGTTCTTC. Combining the CDR3 with reference TRBV7-9 and TRBJ2-1 gives the whole variable domain DTGVSQNPRHKITKRGQNVTFRCDPISEHNRLYWYRQTLGQGPEFLTYFQNEAQLEKSRLLSDRFSAERPKGSFSTLEIQRTEQGDSAMYLCASTFRGYNEQFFGPGTRLTVL.

V gene TRBV7-3 combines with J gene TRBJ2-3; D may correspond to TRBD1 or TRBD2 (6 bases each). The germline V and J ends were trimmed by 5 bases and 0 bases, with 15 bases remaining between them. This CDR3 is built from 16 residues. Per germline, CDR1 SGHTA and CDR2 FQGTGA. The CDR3 nucleotides read TGTGCCAGCAGCCCCTCCCCGGGGGCTAGCACAGATACGCAGTATTTT. Translated, it gives CASSPSPGASTDTQYF.

This chain joins TRBV10-3 and TRBJ2-2; D remains unclear. The germline V and J ends were trimmed by 2 bases and 6 bases, with 4 bases remaining between them. This CDR3 region has 12 residues. Germline CDR1 ENHRY, CDR2 SYGVKD. The CDR3 DNA follows: TGTGCCATCAGTGAGCTGTCCGGGGAGCTGTTTTTT. Its translation is CAISELSGELFF.